This TCR beta chain was documented in a study of T cell repertoires in cytomegalovirus infection (dated by TCRdb to between 2018 and 2021). Regarding the research as a whole: Recently identified HLA-C-restricted CMV epitopes, whose presentation resists viral immunomodulation, were targeted by peptide stimulations together with well-studied HLA-B-restricted epitopes. Donor HLA type was relevant to the analysis, because carriage of CMV infection together with the matching HLA type was indicated by public TCR beta signatures.

Instrument used: Illumina HiSeq 1500. The raw public reads went through TCRdb reprocessing: fastp at Q25, MiXCR clone calling, in-frame beta chains kept. When rows share a CDR3 protein, they turn into one entry using the most common DNA and genes. The table for this sample lists approximately 910,000 distinct CDR3 sequences; 30% to 40% of them were counted only once. The ten largest account for around an eighth of the sample. Per the germline V gene (reference sequence), LGHDT is the CDR1 and YNNKEL is the CDR2. Trimming at the junction amounts to 3 bases on V and 2 bases on J, and the germline ends lie 13 bases apart. Its CDR3 holds 15 amino acids, cysteine through phenylalanine. Solely the CDR3 DNA is kept, with 45 bases framed from the first base. The paper's findings and limits, for the study overall: In the ex vivo response, HLA-C-restricted CMV-specific TCR beta clonotypes were dominant, and in two of eight donors the single most frequent clonotype came from this HLA-C-restricted group. Cumulative frequency of public TCR beta family members discriminated carriers of CMV infection plus the relevant HLA type in this cohort and an independent approximately 360-donor cohort.

This clonotype was observed a few times. This clone's antigen is unknown. The record has no base qualities; no much larger clone is one base away. What this sample's treatment or condition label stands for: in vitro stimulation with specific CMV peptide epitopes to enrich CMV-specific T cells. The chain is made from TRBV3-1 and TRBJ1-2, with the D gene not clear enough to name. Sample: cultured CD8+ T cells from PBMCs, taken from culture after CMV antigen stimulation. This TCR was sampled from a human donor in good health (CMV status not recorded). Some clones in this sample may be carry-over from other donors' samples. The DNA sequence follows: TGTGCCAGCAGCCACCCTGCCGTGGGCAACTATGGCTACACCTTC. This sequence encodes CASSHPAVGNYGYTF.